One and the same sample provided the 30 T cell receptor beta chains below, sequenced in a study of technical replicates of blood from a handful of donors. TCRdb's table, derived via immunoSEQ multiplex PCR, lists solely in-frame clones and lacks some. The table lists approximately 79,000 clones, approximately 97% of them singletons. The sequencing sample was made of T cells isolated from PBMCs. The receptors shown here come from a human donor in good health.

J is TRBJ2-3 and V is TRBV2; 10 nucleotides line up with TRBD2. Per the germline V gene, CDR1 is SNHLY and CDR2 is FYNNEI. Trimming cost V 2 bases and J 5 bases; bases outside gene matches: 7. There are 16 residues in the CDR3. The CDR3 DNA reads TGTGCCAGCAGTGAAAGGACTAGCGGTCCGGGAGATACGCAGTATTTT. It translates to CASSERTSGPGDTQYF.

As DNA, the CDR3 is TGTGCCATCACAGGGACTAACGGGACATCGAATGGCTACACCTTC. It translates to CAITGTNGTSNGYTF. The chain employs TRBV10-3 and TRBJ1-2; tentative D call: TRBD1 (6 bases). The CDR3 has 15 residues. Trimming took 7 bases from V and 6 from J, leaving 21 bases between them. The V gene's germline CDR1 is ENHRY and CDR2 SYGVKD.

A single count supports this clone. The chain couples TRBV5-1 to TRBJ2-3; no clear D. Germline V lookup: CDR1 SGHRS, CDR2 YFSETQ. This CDR3 is built from 17 residues. Trimming shortened V by 2 bases and J by 2 bases, and 18 bases separated the two germline ends. CDR3 in DNA: TGCGCCAGCAGCTTTCTCAACGGCGGCTCCTTCACAGATACGCAGTATTTT. Translating gives CASSFLNGGSFTDTQYF.

This clone was recorded only once. The genes are TRBV7-9 and TRBJ2-3; 7 bases are shared with TRBD1. Looked up from germline, CDR1 is SEHNR and CDR2 is FQNEAQ (reference sequence). This CDR3 contains 16 residues. V was clipped by 2 bases and J by 3 bases; unmatched bases: 8. CDR3 sequence: CASSLISGRGTDTQYF. The CDR3 DNA follows: TGTGCCAGCAGCTTAATAAGCGGCAGGGGGACAGATACGCAGTATTTT.

The V call is TRBV6-6, the J call TRBJ2-5; 12 bases map to TRBD2. J gave up 5 bases and V 8 bases, and 12 bases lay outside the gene matches. The germline V gene has CDR1 MNHNY and CDR2 SVGAGI (reference sequence). The CDR3 is made up of 16 amino acids. The CDR3 loop reads CASSTASGGAPETQYF. CDR3 bases: TGTGCCAGCTCGACAGCTAGCGGGGGGGCCCCGGAGACCCAGTACTTC.

This chain connects TRBV9 to TRBJ2-2; D unclear. The germline V gene encodes CDR1 SGDLS and CDR2 YYNGEE. This CDR3 spans 12 amino acids. The germline V and J ends were trimmed by 5 bases and 5 bases, with 7 bases remaining between them. The CDR3 protein is CASRRDTGELFF. CDR3 nucleotides: TGTGCCAGCAGGCGAGATACCGGGGAGCTGTTTTTT.

This chain uses TRBV2 with TRBJ1-1; D gene ambiguous. The CDR3 runs 13 residues. Germline CDR1 and CDR2: SNHLY and FYNNEI. V lost 4 bases and J lost 3, with 9 bases in between. CDR3 protein: CASSVRLDTEAFF. The CDR3 nucleotides are TGTGCCAGCAGTGTCCGGTTAGACACTGAAGCTTTCTTT.

The genes are TRBV5-4 and TRBJ2-5; 8 bases align to TRBD2. Per the germline V gene, CDR1 is SGHNT and CDR2 is YYREEE (reference sequence). This CDR3 has 15 amino acids. Trimming removed 2 bases from V and 3 bases from J; junction bases left unmatched: 6. CDR3 in DNA: TGTGCCAGCAGCTTAGAACTAGCGGCTGAAGAGACCCAGTACTTC. Translated: CASSLELAAEETQYF.

This clone appeared once. The chain carries TRBV6-8 and TRBJ1-5; the match to TRBD1 covers 9 bases. The CDR3 has 16 residues. Trimming took 10 bases from V and 9 from J; bases not matched to a gene: 19. The germline V gene has CDR1 MNHGY and CDR2 SAAAGT. For the CDR3, the DNA is TGTGCCAATTTATACGGGACAGGGATTAGCAAAGTGCCCCAGCATTTT. Translation: CANLYGTGISKVPQHF.

The V and J genes are TRBV7-9 and TRBJ2-7, with D hard to call. V shed 3 bases and J shed 3 bases, with 9 bases lying between them. Per germline, CDR1 SEHNR and CDR2 FQNEAQ (reference sequence). The CDR3 totals 13 residues. The CDR3 DNA reads as TGTGCCAGCAGCTTTGTGGAGAACTACGAGCAGTACTTC. Translation: CASSFVENYEQYF.

The chain has TRBV21-1 and TRBJ1-5; the table names TRBD1, a call not compared with the DNA. TRBV21-1 is termed a pseudogene. This CDR3 is built from 18 residues. CDR3 residues: CASSTTKGRGQGNQPQHF. The CDR3 region has the DNA TGTGCCAGCAGCACAACCAAAGGCAGAGGACAGGGAAATCAGCCCCAGCATTTT.

This chain connects TRBV5-1 to TRBJ2-3; 9 bases are a match to TRBD1. Looked up from germline, CDR1 is SGHRS and CDR2 is YFSETQ. The CDR3 sequence is 14 residues long. Trimming took 3 bases from V and 4 from J; bases not matched to a gene: 3. DNA for the CDR3: TGCGCCAGCAGCTCTCGGACAGGGGCAGATACGCAGTATTTT. Encoded protein: CASSSRTGADTQYF.

A single count supports this clone. The chain has TRBV6-4 and TRBJ1-1; the D gene is possibly TRBD1 (6 bases). The CDR3 loop spans 14 amino acids. The germline CDR1 and CDR2 sequences are MRHNA and SNTAGT. Trimming pared 0 bases from V and 4 bases from J, leaving 9 bases between. The CDR3 region has the DNA TGTGCCAGCAGTGACTCGTTCAGGGGCACTGAAGCTTTCTTT. Its protein product is CASSDSFRGTEAFF.

This chain links TRBV7-2 with TRBJ2-5; the match to TRBD2 covers 10 bases. This CDR3 contains 18 residues. The V and J ends lost 4 bases and 5 bases, in that order; junction bases with no gene match: 16. The germline V gene has CDR1 SGHTA and CDR2 FQGNSA. The CDR3 reads CASSSHKSGRALSETQYF. DNA of the CDR3: TGTGCCAGCAGCTCCCACAAGAGCGGGAGGGCCTTATCCGAGACCCAGTACTTC.

The rearrangement links TRBV28 to TRBJ2-7, with a possible D match to TRBD1 (5 bases). The ends were cut back, 8 bases at V and 2 bases at J, with 19 bases in the middle. The CDR3 is 15 amino acids. Germline CDR1 reads MDHEN; CDR2 reads SYDVKM. Written as DNA, the CDR3 is TGTGCCAGCTCCCCCCTAGGGGATCTTACCTACGAGCAGTACTTC. Its protein product is CASSPLGDLTYEQYF.

The gene calls are TRBV15 and TRBJ1-5, with a weak D call TRBD1 (6 bases). The CDR3 has 16 residues. Germline V CDR1 and CDR2: LNHNV, YYDKDF (reference sequence). The V and J ends lost 1 base and 5 bases respectively, with 15 bases between them. The CDR3 reads CATSRVGDTIYQPQHF. DNA for the CDR3: TGTGCCACCAGCAGAGTAGGGGACACAATTTATCAGCCCCAGCATTTT.

The chain joins TRBV30 to TRBJ1-2; perhaps TRBD1 as D (5 bases). Looked up from germline, CDR1 is GTSNPN and CDR2 is SVGIG (reference sequence). The CDR3 length is 13 residues. V lost 1 base to trimming and J lost 5 bases, with 11 bases between them. CDR3 in DNA: TGTGCCTGGAGTGCAGGGTTTCAGTATGGCTACACCTTC. As protein: CAWSAGFQYGYTF.

The V call is TRBV19, the J call TRBJ2-7; a weak D match, TRBD1 (6 bases). The ends were cut back, 5 bases at V and 0 bases at J, with 8 bases in the middle. The length of the CDR3 is 13 residues. Per germline, CDR1 LNHDA and CDR2 SQIVND (reference sequence). CDR3 bases: TGTGCCAGTAGTTGGACAGACTCCTACGAGCAGTACTTC. It encodes CASSWTDSYEQYF.

The V gene is TRBV2, the J gene TRBJ2-7, with a possible D match to TRBD2 (6 bases). Germline CDR1 SNHLY, CDR2 FYNNEI. This CDR3 has 15 amino acids. V was clipped by 9 bases and J by 4 bases, with 22 bases between them. As DNA, the CDR3 is TGTGCCAGTCTAGGCGGGGCTCTACAGGTTTACGAGCAGTACTTC. This translates into CASLGGALQVYEQYF.

V gene TRBV4-1 combines with J gene TRBJ2-2; D is ambiguous. Germline lookup yields CDR1 MGHRA and CDR2 YSYEKL. This CDR3 is built from 12 residues. V lost 4 bases and J lost 9, with 9 bases in between. CDR3: CASSLVSRELFF. The DNA for the CDR3 is TGCGCCAGCAGCCTAGTCTCCCGGGAGCTGTTTTTT.

J is TRBJ2-2 and V is TRBV28, with 9 bases identical to TRBD1. CDR1 and CDR2 from the germline V gene are MDHEN and SYDVKM. V lost 4 bases, J lost 5 bases, and 8 bases stayed unmatched. The CDR3 is 16 residues long. The CDR3: CASSYPGQGRTGELFF. The CDR3 DNA reads as TGTGCCAGCAGTTATCCGGGACAGGGAAGGACCGGGGAGCTGTTTTTT.

The chain joins TRBV6-5 to TRBJ2-3, with 10 nucleotides matching TRBD2. CDR1 is MNHEY, CDR2 SVGAGI, per germline. The CDR3 contains 15 residues. Germline trimming cut 9 bases from V and 5 bases from J; bases unmatched to any gene: 11. The CDR3 is CASRIAGGLLDTQYF. The DNA for the CDR3 is TGTGCCAGTCGTATAGCGGGGGGACTATTAGATACGCAGTATTTT.

V is TRBV9 and J is TRBJ1-2; 10 nucleotides match TRBD1. Germline values: CDR1 SGDLS, CDR2 YYNGEE. Unmatched junction bases numbered 13, after V lost 4 bases and J lost 4 bases. The CDR3 length is 17 residues. In DNA form, the CDR3 reads TGTGCCAGCAGCTCGACCGGGACAGGGGCCACATTCTATGGCTACACCTTC. It specifies CASSSTGTGATFYGYTF. The full variable domain, with the rest looked up from reference TRBV9 and TRBJ1-2, is DSGVTQTPKHLITATGQRVTLRCSPRSGDLSVYWYQQSLDQGLQFLIQYYNGEERAKGNILERFSAQQFPDLHSELNLSSLELGDSALYFCASSSTGTGATFYGYTFGSGTRLTVV.

This clone was detected only a few times. For the CDR3, the DNA is TGTGCCAGCAGTGGGACAGGCCCCTACAATCAGCCCCAGCATTTT. Amino acids: CASSGTGPYNQPQHF. The chain uses TRBV2 and TRBJ1-5, with 7 bases fitting TRBD1. CDR3 size: 15 residues. V shed 4 bases, J shed 3 bases, and the junction held 6 bases outside the gene matches. Germline assignment: CDR1 SNHLY and CDR2 FYNNEI. Variable domain in full (rest from reference TRBV2 and TRBJ1-5): EPEVTQTPSHQVTQMGQEVILRCVPISNHLYFYWYRQILGQKVEFLVSFYNNEISEKSEIFDDQFSVERPDGSNFTLKIRSTKLEDSAMYFCASSGTGPYNQPQHFGDGTRLSIL.

The chain has TRBV25-1 and TRBJ2-6, with 10 nucleotides matching TRBD1. V shed 8 bases and J 7 bases; nucleotides not matched to a gene: 2. The V gene's germline CDR1 is MGHDK and CDR2 SYGVNS. The CDR3 contains 13 residues. DNA for the CDR3: TGTGCCAGCGGACAGGGGGGCGCCAACGTCCTGACTTTC. This codes for CASGQGGANVLTF.

This sequence joins TRBV7-2 and TRBJ2-7, with 9 bases lining up with TRBD2. V lost 1 base and J lost 4; bases outside the gene matches: 8. The V gene's germline CDR1 is SGHTA and CDR2 FQGNSA. CDR3 length equals 16 residues. CDR3 nucleotide sequence: TGTGCCAGCAGCTTAGATAGCGGGAGAAGGGTTTACGAGCAGTACTTC. Its protein is CASSLDSGRRVYEQYF.

The gene calls are TRBV27 and TRBJ1-5, with D perhaps TRBD1 (6 bases). V lost 8 bases, J lost 4 bases, and 15 bases lay in between. This CDR3 comprises 14 residues. Germline V gene data show CDR1 as MNHEY and CDR2 as SMNVEV (reference sequence). The CDR3 region has the DNA TGTGCCAGCCATTCAGGGGTGGGGAATCAGCCCCAGCATTTT. It translates to CASHSGVGNQPQHF.

CDR3 residues: CASSATGVNSVQYF. The CDR3 nucleotides read TGTGCCAGCAGCGCCACAGGGGTCAACAGTGTGCAGTACTTC. This chain connects TRBV9 to TRBJ2-7, with 7 positions matching TRBD1. The CDR3 contains 14 residues. From germline, CDR1 is SGDLS and CDR2 YYNGEE. V was pared by 3 bases and J by 9 bases, with 12 bases of the junction left unmatched.

This chain connects TRBV28 to TRBJ1-2; D not resolved. Germline CDR1 and CDR2: MDHEN and SYDVKM. The CDR3 is 15 residues long. Trimming took 6 bases from V and 0 from J, leaving 14 bases between them. This CDR3 reads CASSLPLTANYGYTF. The CDR3 DNA follows: TGTGCCAGCAGCCTACCCCTTACGGCTAACTATGGCTACACCTTC.

The V gene is TRBV5-1, the J gene TRBJ1-1, with a tentative D call TRBD1 (5 bases). The germline V gene has CDR1 SGHRS and CDR2 YFSETQ. V was clipped by 2 bases and J by 1 base, with 18 bases between them. The CDR3 has 17 amino acids. CDR3 sequence reads: CASSFRFGAGGNTEAFF. For the CDR3, the DNA is TGCGCCAGCAGCTTCCGATTTGGAGCCGGGGGGAACACTGAAGCTTTCTTT.